This T cell receptor (beta chain) was documented in a study of shared T cell receptors in the human thymus. Trimming pared 5 bases from V and 5 bases from J, leaving 16 bases between. Per germline, CDR1 MNHNY and CDR2 SVGAGI (reference sequence). The CDR3 consists of 15 residues. Here immunoSEQ multiplex PCR was the method, and the copy in TCRdb shows in-frame clones only, minus some. The sample records about 380,000 clones, approximately 95% being singletons. The genes are TRBV6-6 and TRBJ2-1, with TRBD2 as a possible D gene (5 bases). Sequenced: thymocytes. The TCR comes from a human donor. The chain's CDR3 is CASSLGELGHNEQFF. The CDR3 DNA sequence: TGTGCCAGCAGTCTCGGGGAGTTAGGCCACAATGAGCAGTTCTTC.